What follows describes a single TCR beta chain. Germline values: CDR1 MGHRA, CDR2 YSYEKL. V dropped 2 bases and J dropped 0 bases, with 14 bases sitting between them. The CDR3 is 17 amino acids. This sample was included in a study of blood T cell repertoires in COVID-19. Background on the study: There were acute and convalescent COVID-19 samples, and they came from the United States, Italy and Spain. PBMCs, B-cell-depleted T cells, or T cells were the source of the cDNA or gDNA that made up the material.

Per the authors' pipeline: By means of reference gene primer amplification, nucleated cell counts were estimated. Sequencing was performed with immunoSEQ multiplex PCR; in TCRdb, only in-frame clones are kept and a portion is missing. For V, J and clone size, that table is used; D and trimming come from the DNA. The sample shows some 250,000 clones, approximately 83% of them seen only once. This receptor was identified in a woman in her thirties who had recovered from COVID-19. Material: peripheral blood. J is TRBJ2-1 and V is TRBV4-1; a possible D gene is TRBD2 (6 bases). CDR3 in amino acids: CASSQFFGGSSYNEQFF. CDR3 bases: TGCGCCAGCAGCCAATTTTTCGGGGGAAGCTCCTACAATGAGCAGTTCTTC.